Presented here are 22 T cell receptor beta chains from one specimen sequenced in a study of blood T cell repertoires in COVID-19. Profiling relied on immunoSEQ multiplex PCR, and the TCRdb table lists in-frame clones only, not all of them. This sample has about 300,000 clones, with roughly 85% found just once. The sequencing sample was made of PBMCs or T cells enriched from blood (not recorded which). These receptors were taken from a woman aged 25-40 years who had recovered from COVID-19.

The chain employs TRBV6-2 or TRBV6-3 and TRBJ2-1; 9 positions agree with TRBD2. This CDR3 has 18 residues. Germline assignment: CDR1 MNHEY and CDR2 SVGEGT. J lost 8 bases, V lost 4 bases, and 18 bases had no gene match. CDR3 coding DNA: TGTGCCAGCAGTTCAAGAACGCAGCGGGGGGTTCGGTTGGATGAGCAGTTCTTC. Translated, it gives CASSSRTQRGVRLDEQFF.

This clone was seen just once. V and J are TRBV7-6 and TRBJ2-1, with TRBD2 as a possible D gene (6 bases). The CDR3 totals 13 residues. V was cut by 1 base and J by 10 bases, with 11 bases left in between. Germline CDR1 and CDR2: SGHVS and FNYEAQ. The CDR3 loop reads CASSLDRGREQFF. In DNA, the CDR3 is TGTGCCAGCAGCTTAGACCGGGGGAGGGAGCAGTTCTTC.

The chain joins TRBV29-1 to TRBJ2-4; possible D gene TRBD1, 6 bases. Germline V CDR1 and CDR2: SQVTM, ANQGSEA. The length of the CDR3 is 17 residues. Trimming took 7 bases from V and 0 from J, leaving 22 bases between them. Here the CDR3 reads CSATGRGPSLAKNIQYF. The CDR3 DNA is TGCAGCGCTACCGGCAGGGGCCCTTCCTTAGCCAAAAACATTCAGTACTTC.

The rearrangement links TRBV29-1 to TRBJ2-1; D remains unclear. Per the germline V gene, CDR1 is SQVTM and CDR2 is ANQGSEA. V lost 5 bases and J lost 0, with 8 bases in between. The CDR3 contains 13 residues. CDR3 sequence reads: CSVLVNSYNEQFF. CDR3 DNA: TGCAGCGTTCTCGTAAACTCCTACAATGAGCAGTTCTTC.

The V and J genes are TRBV3-1 (or the pseudogene TRBV3-2) and TRBJ1-2, with 11 positions matching TRBD1. With 3 bases clipped from V and 7 bases from J, the junction kept 19 bases outside the gene matches. CDR1 and CDR2 from the germline V gene are LGHDT and YNNKEL (reference sequence). The length of the CDR3 is 19 residues. CDR3 residues: CASSHVSWALGQGARGYTF. The CDR3 region has the DNA TGTGCCAGCAGCCACGTAAGTTGGGCATTAGGACAGGGGGCGCGTGGCTACACCTTC.

The chain combines TRBV19 with TRBJ2-3, with TRBD1 matching over 10 bases. The CDR3 runs to 15 residues. The V and J ends lost 5 bases and 2 bases, in that order; junction bases with no gene match: 4. Germline V gene data show CDR1 as LNHDA and CDR2 as SQIVND (reference sequence). CDR3 in amino acids: CASSLGTGATDTQYF. CDR3 nucleotide sequence: TGTGCCAGTAGTCTAGGGACAGGGGCCACAGATACGCAGTATTTT.

This clone was seen more than once but under ten times. This chain connects TRBV6-2 or TRBV6-3 to TRBJ2-2, with TRBD1 matching over 7 bases. Trimming cost V 6 bases and J 6 bases; bases outside gene matches: 10. Germline values: CDR1 MNHEY, CDR2 SVGEGT. CDR3 length: 15 residues. The CDR3 sequence: CASSPGTDSSGELFF. In DNA, the CDR3 is TGTGCCAGCAGCCCCGGGACAGATTCATCCGGGGAGCTGTTTTTT.

J is TRBJ2-7 and V is TRBV2, with D maybe TRBD2 (5 bases). The CDR3 totals 16 residues. V was shortened by 2 bases and J by 7 bases, with 21 bases between the two germline ends. Germline CDR1 SNHLY, CDR2 FYNNEI. CDR3 DNA sequence: TGTGCCAGCAGTGAAAGTGCGGCAAGGCATCCGGGGGAGCAGTACTTC. It yields the protein CASSESAARHPGEQYF.

The CDR3 sequence: CATSRGLGQGGNEQYF. DNA of the CDR3: TGTGCCACCAGCAGAGGTTTGGGCCAGGGAGGTAACGAGCAGTACTTC. The chain is built from TRBV15 and TRBJ2-7, with D possibly TRBD2 on 6 matching bases. The V and J ends lost 1 base and 5 bases respectively, with 18 bases between them. In germline, CDR1 is LNHNV, CDR2 YYDKDF (reference sequence). The CDR3 consists of 16 residues.

The chain has TRBV19 and TRBJ1-2; D might be TRBD1 (5 bases). V lost 8 bases, J lost 7 bases, and 26 bases lay in between. CDR1 is LNHDA and CDR2 is SQIVND in the germline V gene (reference sequence). The CDR3 sequence is 16 residues long. As DNA, the CDR3 is TGTGCCAGTTCACACCGAGGGCGGGGCGAGGAAGGTGGCTACACCTTC. Translating gives CASSHRGRGEEGGYTF.

The CDR3 DNA reads TGCAGCGTGGGGGACAGGGACTATGGCTACACCTTC. Protein: CSVGDRDYGYTF. V gene TRBV29-1 combines with J gene TRBJ1-2; TRBD1 matches at 9 bases. V shed 6 bases, J shed 3 bases, and the junction held 2 bases outside the gene matches. The CDR3 spans 12 residues. CDR1 and CDR2 (germline): SQVTM, ANQGSEA.

This clone was observed a single time. The chain couples TRBV5-4 to TRBJ1-1, with D tentatively TRBD1 (5 bases). This CDR3 spans 15 amino acids. V lost 3 bases to trimming and J lost 1 base, with 13 bases between them. Per the germline V gene, CDR1 is SGHNT and CDR2 is YYREEE (reference sequence). CDR3 coding DNA: TGTGCCAGCAGCTCCTCGGGGCGGGGGAACACTGAAGCTTTCTTT. Translating gives CASSSSGRGNTEAFF.

The V gene is TRBV5-1, the J gene TRBJ1-3; D unresolved. This CDR3 contains 14 residues. Germline V lookup: CDR1 SGHRS, CDR2 YFSETQ. V lost 2 bases and J 0 bases, leaving 6 bases between the germline ends. This CDR3 reads CASSFSSSGNTIYF. The CDR3 nucleotides are TGCGCCAGCAGCTTTAGTAGCTCTGGAAACACCATATATTTT.

The rearrangement uses TRBV5-6 and TRBJ2-7; a weak D match, TRBD1 (7 bases). Deletions cut 5 bases from V and 9 bases from J, with 18 bases between. CDR3 length equals 13 residues. Germline V lookup: CDR1 SGHDT, CDR2 YYEEEE. CDR3 in DNA: TGTGCCAGCAGTTTCATCCTTCAGGGGGGGCAGTACTTC. Its protein is CASSFILQGGQYF.

The chain recombines TRBV7-2 with TRBJ1-5; 8 positions match TRBD1. V shed 3 bases and J 5 bases; nucleotides not matched to a gene: 6. The V gene's germline CDR1 is SGHTA and CDR2 FQGNSA. This CDR3 spans 15 amino acids. The CDR3 DNA sequence: TGTGCCAGCAGCTTGGACAGGGCCGGGTATCAGCCCCAGCATTTT. The encoded protein is CASSLDRAGYQPQHF.

This rearrangement joins TRBV7-2 to TRBJ1-2; no definite D call. Trimming took off 0 bases at V and 5 bases at J, with 7 bases between the two ends. Germline V gene lookup returns CDR1 SGHTA and CDR2 FQGNSA. This CDR3 is built from 13 residues. The DNA for the CDR3 is TGTGCCAGCAGCTTAGCCCCAGGATATGGCTACACCTTC. Translating it yields CASSLAPGYGYTF.

The genes are TRBV2 and TRBJ1-5; D remains unclear. Germline loops: CDR1 SNHLY, CDR2 FYNNEI. V was clipped by 4 bases and J by 0 bases, with 7 bases between them. This CDR3 is 14 amino acids long. This CDR3 reads CASSVESSNQPQHF. The CDR3 DNA reads TGTGCCAGCAGTGTGGAGAGTAGCAATCAGCCCCAGCATTTT.

This sequence joins TRBV19 and TRBJ2-3; 7 bases fit TRBD1. CDR1 is LNHDA and CDR2 is SQIVND in the germline V gene (reference sequence). V shed 5 bases, J shed 2 bases, and the junction held 4 bases outside the gene matches. CDR3 length: 14 residues. CDR3 residues: CASSSTGSTDTQYF. In DNA form, the CDR3 reads TGTGCCAGTAGTTCGACAGGGTCCACAGATACGCAGTATTTT.

The chain couples TRBV11-2 to TRBJ1-2; tentative D call: TRBD1 (5 bases). V was cut by 2 bases and J by 6 bases, with 10 bases left in between. The CDR3 is made up of 13 amino acids. Germline CDR1 is SGHAT and CDR2 is FQNNGV. The CDR3 protein is CASSLMPGHGYTF. The CDR3 DNA is TGTGCCAGCAGCTTAATGCCAGGGCATGGCTACACCTTC.

The rearrangement uses TRBV21-1 and TRBJ1-2; the table's D call, TRBD1, has no DNA check behind it. TRBV21-1 is a listed pseudogene. CDR3 length: 19 residues. This CDR3 is CASSVWYFRDREANYGYTF. Written as DNA, the CDR3 is TGTGCCAGCAGCGTCTGGTACTTCAGGGACAGGGAAGCTAACTATGGCTACACCTTC.

The V and J genes are TRBV24-1 and TRBJ1-1; maybe TRBD1 (6 bases). Germline V lookup: CDR1 KGHDR, CDR2 SFDVKD. CDR3 size: 15 residues. V was cut by 2 bases and J by 1 base, with 10 bases left in between. In DNA, the CDR3 is TGTGCCACCAGTGATTCGGGCAGGGGGAACACTGAAGCTTTCTTT. Translation gives CATSDSGRGNTEAFF.

The chain carries TRBV5-6 and TRBJ1-6, with 9 bases matching TRBD1. Germline CDR1 and CDR2: SGHDT and YYEEEE. The CDR3 runs 15 residues. V lost 4 bases, J lost 4 bases, and 3 bases stayed unmatched. CDR3 sequence (DNA): TGTGCCAGCAGCCCCGGACAGGGGTATAATTCACCCCTCCACTTT. Amino acid sequence: CASSPGQGYNSPLHF.